These 21 T cell receptor beta chains were sequenced from one sample in a study of graft-versus-host responses after intestinal transplantation. Tissue from the graft was processed to free its intraepithelial and lamina propria lymphocytes. This table comes from immunoSEQ multiplex PCR, and its TCRdb copy is limited to in-frame clones, with some not included. The sample carries 25,000 to 35,000 clones, around 83% recorded once. The sample consisted of ileum tissue, taken 98 days after intestinal transplantation. The receptors derive from a human patient who received an intestinal transplant, so some T cells may come from the graft donor.

The V and J genes are TRBV30 and TRBJ1-6, with D possibly matching TRBD1 (5 bases). CDR1 GTSNPN and CDR2 SVGIG come from the germline V gene (reference sequence). The CDR3 is made up of 18 amino acids. V dropped 6 bases and J dropped 3 bases, with 24 bases sitting between them. The CDR3 nucleotides are TGTGCCTGTACAGACTCGAGGGGATTAGACATCTATAATTCACCCCTCCACTTT. Translation gives CACTDSRGLDIYNSPLHF.

J is TRBJ1-6 and V is TRBV7-9, with a tentative D call TRBD1 (5 bases). Looked up from germline, CDR1 is SEHNR and CDR2 is FQNEAQ (reference sequence). Trimming cost V 5 bases and J 6 bases, with 11 bases left between them. CDR3 size: 14 residues. The CDR3 loop is CASSKGVSNSPLHF. In DNA, the CDR3 is TGTGCCAGCAGCAAAGGGGTCAGTAATTCACCCCTCCACTTT. Supplemented by reference TRBV7-9 and TRBJ1-6, the full variable domain reads DTGVSQNPRHKITKRGQNVTFRCDPISEHNRLYWYRQTLGQGPEFLTYFQNEAQLEKSRLLSDRFSAERPKGSFSTLEIQRTEQGDSAMYLCASSKGVSNSPLHFGNGTRLTVT.

This clone was detected once. This chain connects TRBV4-1 to TRBJ1-1; D is undetermined. The V gene's germline CDR1 is MGHRA and CDR2 YSYEKL. The CDR3 loop spans 13 amino acids. The V end was cut by 4 bases, the J end by 4 bases, with 10 bases between. The CDR3 reads CASSPTLSTEAFF. The CDR3, as DNA: TGCGCCAGCAGCCCAACTTTGAGCACTGAAGCTTTCTTT.

This chain uses TRBV9 with TRBJ1-2; D is ambiguous. Trimming removed 1 base from V and 7 bases from J, with 8 bases in between. The CDR3 has 12 residues. CDR1 is SGDLS and CDR2 is YYNGEE in the germline V gene. CDR3 in amino acids: CASSVKGCGYTF. CDR3 nucleotides: TGTGCCAGCAGCGTAAAGGGTTGTGGCTACACCTTC.

The chain uses TRBV5-1 and TRBJ2-1; D gene unclear. From germline, CDR1 is SGHRS and CDR2 YFSETQ. V was trimmed by 6 bases and J by 4 bases, leaving 17 bases between them. This CDR3 comprises 15 residues. CDR3 sequence: CASTPGQNLYNEQFF. The CDR3 region has the DNA TGCGCCAGCACCCCCGGGCAAAACCTTTACAATGAGCAGTTCTTC.

The chain combines TRBV28 with TRBJ2-3, with D possibly TRBD2 on 6 matching bases. Trimming removed 2 bases at V and 0 bases at J, with 9 bases between. Germline loops: CDR1 MDHEN, CDR2 SYDVKM. The length of the CDR3 is 15 residues. The CDR3 DNA is TGTGCCAGCAGTTTACGGGGGATTAGCACAGATACGCAGTATTTT. This codes for CASSLRGISTDTQYF.

Of note for this clone: Other nucleotide sequences from this sample produce the same CDR3. J is TRBJ1-3 and V is TRBV5-5; D perhaps matches TRBD1 (5 bases). CDR3 length: 16 amino acids. Germline V gene sequence: CDR1 SGHKS, CDR2 YYEKEE (reference sequence). V lost 0 bases to trimming and J lost 3 bases, with 13 bases between them. The CDR3 region is CASSLAGGVGGNTIYF. The CDR3 DNA sequence: TGTGCCAGCAGCTTGGCGGGGGGTGTTGGTGGAAACACCATATATTTT.

The V gene is TRBV2, the J gene TRBJ2-7; TRBD2 matches at 13 bases. The CDR3 runs to 13 residues. With V trimmed by 9 bases and J by 3 bases, 2 bases remained unmatched. The germline gives CDR1 SNHLY, CDR2 FYNNEI. The CDR3 DNA is TGTGCCAGAAGACTAGCGGGGGGCTACGAGCAGTACTTC. Translating it yields CARRLAGGYEQYF.

The chain links TRBV5-5 to TRBJ2-7; D is uncertain. This CDR3 has 15 residues. V was shortened by 0 bases and J by 3 bases, with 13 bases between the two germline ends. The germline V gene has CDR1 SGHKS and CDR2 YYEKEE (reference sequence). Here the CDR3 reads CASSLGPEVVYEQYF. Written as DNA, the CDR3 is TGTGCCAGCAGCTTGGGGCCAGAGGTAGTCTACGAGCAGTACTTC.

The chain joins TRBV27 to TRBJ2-5; TRBD2 matches at 7 bases. V was clipped by 2 bases and J by 2 bases; unmatched bases: 5. This CDR3 has 15 amino acids. Germline CDR1 is MNHEY and CDR2 is SMNVEV (reference sequence). CDR3 in DNA: TGTGCCAGCAGTTTAGGGGGGGTGGGGCAAGAGACCCAGTACTTC. Encoded protein: CASSLGGVGQETQYF.

The V gene is TRBV19, the J gene TRBJ2-7; no firm D call. Germline-derived CDR1 and CDR2 are LNHDA and SQIVND (reference sequence). V was clipped by 4 bases and J by 3 bases, with 10 bases between them. This CDR3 comprises 13 residues. This chain's CDR3 is CASSTGLNYEQYF. For the CDR3, the DNA is TGTGCCAGTAGTACCGGGCTAAACTACGAGCAGTACTTC.

The rearrangement uses TRBV14 and TRBJ1-3; TRBD1 is a possible D gene (6 bases). CDR3 length: 15 residues. The V end lost 0 bases, the J end lost 4 bases, and 10 bases lay between the germline ends. Per germline, CDR1 SGHDN and CDR2 FVKESK. CDR3 coding DNA: TGTGCCAGCAGCCAAGACAGGGGAAGAGGAAACACCATATATTTT. It is translated as CASSQDRGRGNTIYF. The entire variable domain, with the rest obtained from reference TRBV14 and TRBJ1-3, is as follows: EAGVTQFPSHSVIEKGQTVTLRCDPISGHDNLYWYRRVMGKEIKFLLHFVKESKQDESGMPNNRFLAERTGGTYSTLKVQPAELEDSGVYFCASSQDRGRGNTIYFGEGSWLTVV.

The J gene is TRBJ1-1, the V gene TRBV9; D ambiguous. The germline V and J ends were trimmed by 0 bases and 1 base, with 10 bases remaining between them. Germline CDR1 is SGDLS and CDR2 is YYNGEE. The CDR3 length is 15 residues. The chain's CDR3 is CASSVGPQPNTEAFF. CDR3 nucleotide sequence: TGTGCCAGCAGCGTAGGGCCCCAGCCGAACACTGAAGCTTTCTTT.

The J gene is TRBJ1-1, the V gene TRBV30, with D possibly being TRBD1 (6 bases). V lost 1 base and J 0 bases, leaving 18 bases between the germline ends. Germline assignment: CDR1 GTSNPN and CDR2 SVGIG (reference sequence). The CDR3 is made up of 17 amino acids. CDR3 sequence reads: CAWSDGTLGSMNTEAFF. CDR3 DNA sequence: TGTGCCTGGAGTGATGGGACACTGGGCTCCATGAACACTGAAGCTTTCTTT.

The J gene is TRBJ2-5, the V gene TRBV4-1, with D possibly called TRBD1 or TRBD2 (6 bases each). CDR1 is MGHRA, CDR2 YSYEKL, per germline. There are 14 residues in the CDR3. V dropped 4 bases and J dropped 1 base, with 10 bases sitting between them. CDR3 protein: CASSREDSQETQYF. CDR3 nucleotide sequence: TGCGCCAGCAGCCGGGAGGACAGCCAAGAGACCCAGTACTTC.

This chain links TRBV7-9 with TRBJ2-2; maybe TRBD1 (5 bases). The CDR3 runs 17 residues. Trimming stripped 4 bases from V and 2 bases from J, with 17 bases between. The germline CDR1 and CDR2 sequences are SEHNR and FQNEAQ (reference sequence). CDR3 loop: CASSSGDSQPNTGELFF. CDR3 bases: TGTGCCAGCAGCTCAGGAGACAGTCAGCCAAACACCGGGGAGCTGTTTTTT.

The sample holds a few counts of this clone. The chain is built from TRBV6-4 and TRBJ1-6; a weak D match, TRBD1 (5 bases). Germline V gives CDR1 MRHNA, CDR2 SNTAGT. V lost 10 bases to trimming and J lost 7 bases, with 11 bases between them. This CDR3 comprises 12 residues. In nucleotides, the CDR3 is TGTGCCAACGGGGACCGCAATTCACCCCTCCACTTT. It is translated as CANGDRNSPLHF.

The table lists this clone with a few counts. V is TRBV28 and J is TRBJ1-6; TRBD1 might be the D (6 bases). Per the germline V gene, CDR1 is MDHEN and CDR2 is SYDVKM. V shed 6 bases and J shed 7 bases, with 16 bases lying between them. There are 15 residues in the CDR3. CDR3 residues: CASRPGGGRNSPLHF. The CDR3 nucleotides read TGTGCCAGCAGGCCTGGGGGGGGCCGAAATTCACCCCTCCACTTT.

The CDR3 reads CASSLGLRDRVDGYTF. CDR3 sequence (DNA): TGTGCCAGCAGCTTAGGACTCCGGGACAGGGTGGATGGCTACACCTTC. The rearrangement joins TRBV7-9 to TRBJ1-2; TRBD1 matches 9 bases. V was clipped by 1 base and J by 6 bases; unmatched bases: 9. CDR1 and CDR2 (germline): SEHNR, FQNEAQ (reference sequence). This CDR3 has 16 amino acids. Complete variable domain (other parts from reference TRBV7-9 and TRBJ1-2): DTGVSQNPRHKITKRGQNVTFRCDPISEHNRLYWYRQTLGQGPEFLTYFQNEAQLEKSRLLSDRFSAERPKGSFSTLEIQRTEQGDSAMYLCASSLGLRDRVDGYTFGSGTRLTVV.

The chain joins TRBV7-9 to TRBJ1-3; 11 bases agree with TRBD1. This CDR3 contains 17 residues. J was trimmed by 7 bases and V by 5 bases; bases with no gene match: 13. CDR1 is SEHNR, CDR2 FQNEAQ, per germline (reference sequence). CDR3 nucleotide sequence: TGTGCCAGCAGCCGCCGGACAGGGGGCTTGGAAGAGAACACCATATATTTT. This sequence encodes CASSRRTGGLEENTIYF.

This clone has just one count. This chain links TRBV5-1 with TRBJ2-3; D is uncertain. Germline assignment: CDR1 SGHRS and CDR2 YFSETQ. V was shortened by 2 bases and J by 3 bases, with 10 bases between the two germline ends. There are 14 residues in the CDR3. CDR3 sequence reads: CASSFPLETDTQYF. The CDR3 DNA reads as TGCGCCAGCAGCTTTCCTCTAGAAACAGATACGCAGTATTTT. Looking up the rest from reference TRBV5-1 and TRBJ2-3 gives the full variable domain: KAGVTQTPRYLIKTRGQQVTLSCSPISGHRSVSWYQQTPGQGLQFLFEYFSETQRNKGNFPGRFSGRQFSNSRSEMNVSTLELGDSALYLCASSFPLETDTQYFGPGTRLTVL.